Listed here are 14 T cell receptor beta chains from one sample, sequenced in a study of blood T cell repertoires in COVID-19 (TCRdb year 2020). The library was produced with the immunoSEQ multiplex PCR assay. TCRdb retrieved this table from immuneACCESS and kept in-frame rearrangements only. Not all clones are present; in checked studies, unresolved V genes account for under half, and no reason is known for the remainder. For this sample there are around 310,000 clones; over 85% appear just once. Of the sample, about 9.4% is held by the ten largest clones. The specimen was PBMCs or T cells enriched from blood (not recorded which). These receptors originate from a woman aged 30 to 39 who had recovered from COVID-19.

The chain combines TRBV6-5 with TRBJ1-1, with no clear D. This CDR3 is 14 amino acids long. V shed 0 bases and J shed 9 bases, with 14 bases lying between them. In germline, CDR1 is MNHEY, CDR2 SVGAGI. DNA for the CDR3: TGTGCCAGCAGTTACTCCTGGACTCAATCTAAAGCTTTCTTT. Protein product: CASSYSWTQSKAFF.

The table lists this clone with a count of one. The gene calls are TRBV10-3 and TRBJ2-3; 10 nucleotides match TRBD2. Germline trimming cut 6 bases from V and 4 bases from J; bases unmatched to any gene: 16. CDR1 and CDR2 from the germline V gene are ENHRY and SYGVKD. The CDR3 loop spans 18 amino acids. The CDR3 DNA reads as TGTGCCATCAGCGCCTACTTGACCAGCGGGAGGGAGGCAGATACGCAGTATTTT. It specifies CAISAYLTSGREADTQYF.

This clone was detected a few times. The gene calls are TRBV10-1 and TRBJ1-3; 7 bases line up with TRBD1. In germline, CDR1 is WNHNN, CDR2 SYGVQD (reference sequence). CDR3 length: 14 amino acids. With V trimmed by 6 bases and J by 7 bases, 9 bases remained unmatched. CDR3 region: CASRGDRAVNTIYF. The CDR3 bases are TGCGCCAGCAGGGGCGACAGGGCTGTTAACACCATATATTTT.

This rearrangement joins TRBV6-5 to TRBJ1-5; D perhaps matches TRBD1 (6 bases). The germline V gene encodes CDR1 MNHEY and CDR2 SVGAGI. Trimming cost V 4 bases and J 4 bases, with 14 bases left between them. The CDR3 totals 15 residues. The CDR3 DNA reads as TGTGCCAGCAGTTCTCCCGGACAGATTAATCAGCCCCAGCATTTT. Residues: CASSSPGQINQPQHF.

The rearrangement links TRBV7-9 to TRBJ2-7; tentatively, D is TRBD1 (5 bases). This CDR3 spans 16 amino acids. Germline CDR1 is SEHNR and CDR2 is FQNEAQ (reference sequence). V lost 4 bases and J lost 9, with 25 bases in between. The CDR3 spells CASSSPEQAVFFGQYF. DNA of the CDR3: TGTGCCAGCAGCTCCCCGGAACAGGCGGTGTTTTTTGGGCAGTACTTC.

V and J are TRBV5-6 and TRBJ2-7; maybe TRBD1 (6 bases). There are 14 residues in the CDR3. The germline V gene encodes CDR1 SGHDT and CDR2 YYEEEE. V was shortened by 0 bases and J by 2 bases, with 9 bases between the two germline ends. CDR3 residues: CASSLGTVTYEQYF. The CDR3 nucleotides are TGTGCCAGCAGCTTGGGGACAGTGACCTACGAGCAGTACTTC.

A remark on this clone: Other DNA sequences in the same sample also yield this CDR3. This sequence joins TRBV4-3 and TRBJ2-5; D not resolved. The CDR3 loop spans 15 amino acids. Per germline, CDR1 LGHNA and CDR2 YSLEER. V lost 0 bases and J lost 1, with 9 bases in between. CDR3 sequence (DNA): TGCGCCAGCAGCCAAGATCTAGGCGGCCAAGAGACCCAGTACTTC. Encoded protein: CASSQDLGGQETQYF.

This chain uses TRBV5-1 with TRBJ1-1, with D possibly matching TRBD1 (6 bases). Germline V gene data show CDR1 as SGHRS and CDR2 as YFSETQ. With 0 bases removed from V and 3 bases from J, the gap between germline ends came to 12 bases. The CDR3 has 15 amino acids. The CDR3 protein is CASSLGGQLDTEAFF. DNA of the CDR3: TGCGCCAGCAGCTTGGGTGGACAGCTAGACACTGAAGCTTTCTTT.

The CDR3 nucleotides are TGTGCCAGCAGTGATGGAGCGACCTACGAGCAGTACTTC. Translating gives CASSDGATYEQYF. The chain employs TRBV2 and TRBJ2-7, with D unclear. The V end was cut by 3 bases, the J end by 2 bases, with 8 bases between. The CDR3 consists of 13 residues. The germline V gene has CDR1 SNHLY and CDR2 FYNNEI.

This sequence joins TRBV11-2 and TRBJ2-7; 7 nucleotides agree with TRBD2. In germline, CDR1 is SGHAT, CDR2 FQNNGV. The CDR3 spans 15 residues. V lost 3 bases, J lost 6 bases, and 11 bases stayed unmatched. The CDR3 spells CASSFRTAGVGEQYF. The CDR3 coding sequence is TGTGCCAGCAGCTTTCGCACGGCGGGAGTTGGCGAGCAGTACTTC.

V gene TRBV20-1 combines with J gene TRBJ2-7; 8 bases align to TRBD1. The CDR3 extends over 15 amino acids. From germline, CDR1 is DFQATT and CDR2 SNEGSKA (reference sequence). The junction had 11 bases not matched to a gene; V was cut back by 3 bases and J by 4 bases. The CDR3 loop is CSASDRGTVVYEQYF. The DNA of the CDR3 is TGCAGTGCTAGTGACAGGGGAACAGTGGTATACGAGCAGTACTTC.

The V and J genes are TRBV28 and TRBJ2-3; TRBD1 might be the D (5 bases). Germline V CDR1 and CDR2: MDHEN, SYDVKM. The CDR3 contains 15 residues. The germline V and J ends were trimmed by 3 bases and 6 bases, with 16 bases remaining between them. CDR3 residues: CASSFGSRGMDTQYF. In DNA, the CDR3 is TGTGCCAGCAGTTTCGGGTCTAGGGGTATGGATACGCAGTATTTT.

This chain links TRBV4-1 with TRBJ2-7, with D perhaps matching TRBD2 (5 bases). Trimming shortened V by 1 base and J by 1 base, and 14 bases separated the two germline ends. The V gene's germline CDR1 is MGHRA and CDR2 YSYEKL. The CDR3 sequence is 16 residues long. The CDR3 nucleotides are TGCGCCAGCAGCCAAGGTTTGGCGGGTTGGTCCTACGAGCAGTACTTC. It specifies CASSQGLAGWSYEQYF.

The DNA of the CDR3 is TGTGCCAGCAGCTTACTAGCGATGAACACTGAAGCTTTCTTT. Translated: CASSLLAMNTEAFF. This chain uses TRBV11-2 with TRBJ1-1, with D uncertain. The CDR3 extends over 14 amino acids. The germline V gene has CDR1 SGHAT and CDR2 FQNNGV. Trimming stripped 2 bases from V and 0 bases from J, with 7 bases between.